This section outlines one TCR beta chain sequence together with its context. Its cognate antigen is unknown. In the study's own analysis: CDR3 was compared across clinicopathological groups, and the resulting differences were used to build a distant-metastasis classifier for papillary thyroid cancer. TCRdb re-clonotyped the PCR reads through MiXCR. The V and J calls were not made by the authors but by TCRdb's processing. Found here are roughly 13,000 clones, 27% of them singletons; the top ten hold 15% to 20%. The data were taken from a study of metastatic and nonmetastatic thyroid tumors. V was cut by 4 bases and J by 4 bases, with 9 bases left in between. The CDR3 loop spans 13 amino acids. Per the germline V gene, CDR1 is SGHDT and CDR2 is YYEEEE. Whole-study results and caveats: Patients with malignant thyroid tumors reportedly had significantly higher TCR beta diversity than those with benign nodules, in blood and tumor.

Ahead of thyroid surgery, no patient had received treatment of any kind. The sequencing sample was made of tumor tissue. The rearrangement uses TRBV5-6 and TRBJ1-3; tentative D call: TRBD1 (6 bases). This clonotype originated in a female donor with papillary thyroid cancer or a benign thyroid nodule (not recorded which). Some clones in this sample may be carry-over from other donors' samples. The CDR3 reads CASSTGLGNTIYF. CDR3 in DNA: TGTGCCAGCAGCACAGGGTTGGGAAACACCATATATTTT. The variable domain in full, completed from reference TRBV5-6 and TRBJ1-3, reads DAGVTQSPTHLIKTRGQQVTLRCSPKSGHDTVSWYQQALGQGPQFIFQYYEEEERQRGNFPDRFSGHQFPNYSSELNVNALLLGDSALYLCASSTGLGNTIYFGEGSWLTVV.